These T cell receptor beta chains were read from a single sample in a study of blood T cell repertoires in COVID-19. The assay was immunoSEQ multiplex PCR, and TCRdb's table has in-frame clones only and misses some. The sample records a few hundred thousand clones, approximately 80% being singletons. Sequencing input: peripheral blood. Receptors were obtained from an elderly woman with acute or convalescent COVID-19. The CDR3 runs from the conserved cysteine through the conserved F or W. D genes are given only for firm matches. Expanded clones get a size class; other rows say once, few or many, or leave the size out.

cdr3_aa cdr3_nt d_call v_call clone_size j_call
CASSYSWGRNDESNQPQHF TGTGCCAGCAGTTACTCGTGGGGGCGAAATGATGAAAGCAATCAGCCCCAGCATTTT - TRBV6-2/TRBV6-3 - TRBJ1-5
CASSDGTGQETQYF TGTGCCAGCAGCGACGGGACAGGCCAAGAGACCCAGTACTTC TRBD1 TRBV9 - TRBJ2-5
CASSPNVGETQYF TGTGCCAGCAGTCCCAACGTCGGGGAGACCCAGTACTTC - TRBV28 once TRBJ2-5
CASSYEWNTEAFF TGTGCCAGCAGTTACGAGTGGAACACTGAAGCTTTCTTT - TRBV6-2/TRBV6-3 once TRBJ1-1
CASSLEAVSHETQYF TGTGCCAGCAGTTTAGAGGCTGTTAGCCACGAGACCCAGTACTTC - TRBV27 - TRBJ2-5
CASSQDWQSNQPQHF TGTGCCAGCAGCCAAGATTGGCAGAGCAATCAGCCCCAGCATTTT - TRBV3-1/TRBV3-2 - TRBJ1-5
CSGLGLQETQYF TGCAGCGGACTGGGACTGCAGGAGACCCAGTACTTC - TRBV29-1 few TRBJ2-5
CASSVTGGRDYGYTF TGTGCCAGCAGCGTGACAGGGGGAAGAGACTATGGCTACACCTTC TRBD1 TRBV28 - TRBJ1-2
CATSSRQGGEQYF TGTGCCACCAGCAGCCGACAGGGAGGCGAGCAGTACTTC - TRBV15 - TRBJ2-7
CASSPPGQGLNQPQHF TGTGCCAGCTCACCACCTGGACAGGGTCTTAATCAGCCCCAGCATTTT TRBD1 TRBV18 few TRBJ1-5